This TCR beta chain stems from a study of identical twins' blood T cells. Whole-study findings and limits: Twins shared more top CDR3 clonotypes than unrelated donors did. Twins reportedly had markedly more similar V usage than unrelated donors, even among out-of-frame TCRbeta clonotypes. Shared environment remains a possible cause of twin similarity.

About this clonotype itself: Antigen specificity is unknown.

The germline gives CDR1 SQVTM, CDR2 ANQGSEA. The CDR3 contains 10 residues. The V and J ends lost 2 bases and 8 bases respectively, with 6 bases between them. Both ends of each TCR cDNA library bore sample-specific barcodes. TCRdb reprocessed the 5' RACE reads with MiXCR, giving one entry per CDR3 protein. This sample has fewer than 450,000 distinct CDR3 sequences, with about 28% found just once. The chain combines TRBV29-1 with TRBJ1-2; D possibly corresponds to TRBD1 (6 bases). The source of this sequence is a woman aged 18 to 55 in good health. Sequenced: PBMCs. CDR3: CSVETGGYTF. In DNA form, the CDR3 reads TGCAGCGTTGAAACAGGGGGCTACACCTTC.